This entry lists 27 T cell receptor beta chains sequenced from one sample in a study of blood T cell repertoires in COVID-19. Sequenced by immunoSEQ multiplex PCR; TCRdb stores in-frame clones only, minus some. The sample records around 500,000 clones, around 87% being singletons. Sequences were obtained from PBMCs or T cells enriched from blood (not recorded which). Receptor source: a woman between 40 and 50 years old who had recovered from COVID-19.

The chain carries TRBV18 and TRBJ2-1, with 7 bases that match TRBD1. Germline trimming cut 3 bases from V and 2 bases from J; bases unmatched to any gene: 4. The V gene's germline CDR1 is KGHSH and CDR2 LQKENI. The CDR3 extends over 15 amino acids. CDR3 bases: TGTGCCAGCTCACCCGACAGGGTTGCCTACAATGAGCAGTTCTTC. Protein product: CASSPDRVAYNEQFF.

The CDR3 bases are TGTGCCAGCAGCCAAGGCGTCAAGAACACTGAAGCTTTCTTT. Translated, it gives CASSQGVKNTEAFF. The V gene is TRBV14, the J gene TRBJ1-1; D not certain. V lost 1 base and J lost 1, with 7 bases in between. The CDR3 is made up of 14 amino acids. Germline-derived CDR1 and CDR2 are SGHDN and FVKESK.

The chain is built from TRBV27 and TRBJ1-1; D call uncertain. V was trimmed by 2 bases and J by 6 bases, leaving 13 bases between them. The germline V gene has CDR1 MNHEY and CDR2 SMNVEV (reference sequence). The CDR3 runs 14 residues. The CDR3 nucleotides read TGTGCCAGCAGTTTACGTTACAGTCCCGCTGAAGCTTTCTTT. It specifies CASSLRYSPAEAFF.

The gene calls are TRBV9 and TRBJ2-1; 10 bases line up with TRBD1. Germline CDR1 reads SGDLS; CDR2 reads YYNGEE. V was pared by 6 bases and J by 9 bases, with 12 bases of the junction left unmatched. The CDR3 covers 15 residues. The DNA of the CDR3 is TGTGCCAGCAATGGTCCGGGACAGGGGTCGACTGAGCAGTTCTTC. It yields the protein CASNGPGQGSTEQFF.

The chain is built from TRBV6-5 and TRBJ2-7, with 10 positions matching TRBD2. Germline CDR1 reads MNHEY; CDR2 reads SVGAGI. V shed 7 bases and J 3 bases; nucleotides not matched to a gene: 9. The CDR3 has 15 amino acids. CDR3 protein: CASTEKGLAFYEQYF. The CDR3 bases are TGTGCCAGCACCGAGAAGGGACTAGCGTTCTACGAGCAGTACTTC.

This clone has just a few counts. The CDR3 is CASSLGSPSTQSNQPQHF. CDR3 in DNA: TGCGCCAGCAGCTTGGGATCTCCATCTACCCAAAGCAATCAGCCCCAGCATTTT. The genes are TRBV5-1 and TRBJ1-5; D is undetermined. The CDR3 length is 18 residues. Germline V gene sequence: CDR1 SGHRS, CDR2 YFSETQ. V lost 0 bases, J lost 1 base, and 17 bases lay in between.

The rearrangement links TRBV9 to TRBJ2-3, with a tentative D call TRBD1 (5 bases). The CDR3 has 16 residues. V was pared by 0 bases and J by 2 bases, with 13 bases between. Looked up from germline, CDR1 is SGDLS and CDR2 is YYNGEE. CDR3 residues: CASSVGADRYTDTQYF. The CDR3 DNA follows: TGTGCCAGCAGCGTAGGGGCAGACAGATACACAGATACGCAGTATTTT.

The gene calls are TRBV10-3 and TRBJ1-1; 8 nucleotides match TRBD1. The CDR3 runs 14 residues. V gave up 9 bases and J gave up 5 bases; unmatched junction bases: 11. Germline lookup yields CDR1 ENHRY and CDR2 SYGVKD. The DNA for the CDR3 is TGTGCCATGACCTCGACAGGGGTTAGAACTGAAGCTTTCTTT. Its translation: CAMTSTGVRTEAFF.

J is TRBJ2-5 and V is TRBV3-1 (or the pseudogene TRBV3-2), with 8 bases fitting TRBD1. The CDR3 is 17 amino acids. The J segment lost 5 bases and the V segment lost 4 bases, leaving 15 bases of the junction unmatched. Germline lookup yields CDR1 LGHDT and CDR2 YNNKEL (reference sequence). In DNA form, the CDR3 reads TGTGCCAGCAGCCGCCTAGTAAGACAGGGGAATGGTGAGACCCAGTACTTC. Its protein product is CASSRLVRQGNGETQYF.

V and J are TRBV7-9 and TRBJ1-5; D remains ambiguous. Germline V gene sequence: CDR1 SEHNR, CDR2 FQNEAQ (reference sequence). The CDR3 contains 18 residues. V was shortened by 5 bases and J by 3 bases, with 23 bases between the two germline ends. CDR3 nucleotides: TGTGCCAGCAGCCCCCGGGAAGAGAGGAGACCAGCCAATCAGCCCCAGCATTTT. Encoded protein: CASSPREERRPANQPQHF.

The V call is TRBV7-8, the J call TRBJ1-1; D gene ambiguous. Per germline, CDR1 SGHVS and CDR2 FQNEAQ. The CDR3 length is 16 residues. Between the trimmed V and J ends, which lost 4 bases and 1 base, there was a span of 16 bases. The CDR3 region is CASSYSRLAWNTEAFF. CDR3 bases: TGTGCCAGCAGCTACTCGCGTCTTGCCTGGAACACTGAAGCTTTCTTT. The full variable domain, rest sourced from reference TRBV7-8 and TRBJ1-1, is GAGVSQSPRYKVAKRGQDVALRCDPISGHVSLFWYQQALGQGPEFLTYFQNEAQLDKSGLPSDRFFAERPEGSVSTLKIQRTQQEDSAVYLCASSYSRLAWNTEAFFGQGTRLTVV.

The rearrangement uses TRBV6-2 or TRBV6-3 and TRBJ2-1; D remains unclear. The V gene lost 2 bases and the J gene lost 6 bases, with 14 bases spanning the gap. CDR3 length equals 15 residues. Germline V gene sequence: CDR1 MNHEY, CDR2 SVGEGT. CDR3 residues: CASSYITDFFNEQFF. The CDR3 DNA reads TGTGCCAGCAGTTACATAACCGACTTCTTCAATGAGCAGTTCTTC.

The J gene is TRBJ1-4, the V gene TRBV27; maybe TRBD1 (5 bases). This CDR3 has 15 amino acids. Trimming removed 6 bases at V and 8 bases at J, with 19 bases between. The germline CDR1 and CDR2 sequences are MNHEY and SMNVEV (reference sequence). The CDR3 nucleotides are TGTGCCAGCAGAACCGCAGGGAATGATTGGGAAAAACTGTTTTTT. Translating it yields CASRTAGNDWEKLFF.

The genes are TRBV11-2 and TRBJ2-3; D possibly corresponds to TRBD2 (5 bases). The V gene's germline CDR1 is SGHAT and CDR2 FQNNGV. The CDR3 consists of 16 residues. Trimming removed 7 bases at V and 0 bases at J, with 17 bases between. CDR3 protein: CASTETRGTSTDTQYF. CDR3 sequence (DNA): TGTGCCAGCACCGAGACCCGGGGTACTAGCACAGATACGCAGTATTTT.

The chain is built from TRBV7-2 and TRBJ2-4; TRBD2 agrees at 7 bases. The V and J ends lost 6 bases and 5 bases, in that order; junction bases with no gene match: 7. The CDR3 contains 14 residues. CDR1 SGHTA and CDR2 FQGNSA come from the germline V gene. The CDR3 DNA reads as TGTGCCAGCAGTCCGGACGCGGGGGAAAACATTCAGTACTTC. This sequence encodes CASSPDAGENIQYF.

This rearrangement joins TRBV15 to TRBJ2-3; 10 bases agree with TRBD2. This CDR3 spans 18 amino acids. Germline trimming cut 3 bases from V and 9 bases from J; bases unmatched to any gene: 18. The V gene's germline CDR1 is LNHNV and CDR2 YYDKDF (reference sequence). The CDR3 sequence is CATSSLSRDSGRARTQYF. As DNA, the CDR3 is TGTGCCACCAGCAGCCTGTCGCGGGACAGCGGGAGGGCCCGGACGCAGTATTTT. The variable domain in full, with the rest retrieved from reference TRBV15 and TRBJ2-3, is DAMVIQNPRYQVTQFGKPVTLSCSQTLNHNVMYWYQQKSSQAPKLLFHYYDKDFNNEADTPDNFQSRRPNTSFCFLDIRSPGLGDTAMYLCATSSLSRDSGRARTQYFGPGTRLTVL.

The chain joins TRBV9 to TRBJ2-3; no clear D. There are 15 residues in the CDR3. Germline values: CDR1 SGDLS, CDR2 YYNGEE. Trimming shortened V by 0 bases and J by 4 bases, and 12 bases separated the two germline ends. The CDR3: CASSVALGSSDTQYF. As DNA, the CDR3 is TGTGCCAGCAGCGTAGCTCTCGGTAGTTCAGATACGCAGTATTTT.

This sequence joins TRBV2 and TRBJ2-7, with TRBD1 matching over 7 bases. The CDR3 is made up of 15 amino acids. The J segment lost 6 bases and the V segment lost 1 base, leaving 9 bases of the junction unmatched. CDR1 is SNHLY and CDR2 is FYNNEI in the germline V gene. CDR3 coding DNA: TGTGCCAGCAGTGAAGAGGGGGCGATAACCCCCGAGCAGTACTTC. Translated: CASSEEGAITPEQYF.

Note on this clone: Additional DNA sequences in this sample encode the identical CDR3. This chain joins TRBV12-3 or TRBV12-4 and TRBJ1-1, with D possibly TRBD1 on 5 matching bases. This CDR3 spans 13 amino acids. V dropped 6 bases and J dropped 4 bases, with 12 bases sitting between them. CDR3 loop: CASRLSGGTEAFF. The CDR3 DNA reads as TGTGCCAGCAGGCTATCCGGGGGCACTGAAGCTTTCTTT.

The chain couples TRBV7-2 to TRBJ1-2; 7 positions agree with TRBD1. Germline CDR1 SGHTA, CDR2 FQGNSA. After removal of 5 bases from V and 3 bases from J, the junction contained 15 bases not matched to a gene. This CDR3 has 17 amino acids. The CDR3 sequence is CASSADSRQGFDYGYTF. The CDR3 nucleotides are TGTGCCAGCAGCGCAGACTCCAGACAGGGCTTCGACTATGGCTACACCTTC.

This clone was picked up a small number of times. The chain recombines TRBV4-2 with TRBJ2-1, with D unclear. V gave up 1 base and J gave up 9 bases, with 16 bases separating them. The CDR3 is 15 residues long. Germline V lookup: CDR1 LGHNA, CDR2 YNFKEQ. The CDR3 here is CASSQGQTRSAEQFF. The CDR3 DNA is TGTGCCAGCAGCCAAGGGCAAACACGCTCCGCTGAGCAGTTCTTC.

This clone came up once. This chain uses TRBV6-2 or TRBV6-3 with TRBJ2-1; 8 bases are shared with TRBD2. CDR1 is MNHEY and CDR2 is SVGEGT in the germline V gene. The J segment lost 0 bases and the V segment lost 5 bases, leaving 21 bases of the junction unmatched. The CDR3 spans 21 residues. The CDR3 is CASSPMGPRVSGDLSYNEQFF. The DNA for the CDR3 is TGTGCCAGCAGTCCAATGGGCCCTAGGGTTAGCGGGGACCTCTCCTACAATGAGCAGTTCTTC.

V gene TRBV18 combines with J gene TRBJ1-2; 8 bases map to TRBD1. V trimming: 2 bases; J trimming: 1 base; junction bases outside the gene matches: 6. CDR3 length: 16 residues. Germline assignment: CDR1 KGHSH and CDR2 LQKENI. The CDR3 spells CASSPNLDRVNYGYTF. The CDR3 coding sequence is TGTGCCAGCTCACCAAATTTGGACAGGGTTAACTATGGCTACACCTTC.

The gene calls are TRBV7-9 and TRBJ2-4, with D possibly matching TRBD1 (6 bases). This CDR3 has 16 residues. Germline assignment: CDR1 SEHNR and CDR2 FQNEAQ (reference sequence). The V gene lost 4 bases and the J gene lost 2 bases, with 15 bases spanning the gap. Here the CDR3 DNA reads TGTGCCAGCAGCTCGACCCTACAGGGCCCCAAAAACATTCAGTACTTC. Its protein is CASSSTLQGPKNIQYF.

The chain combines TRBV30 with TRBJ1-1; no clear D. The germline V and J ends were trimmed by 0 bases and 9 bases, with 11 bases remaining between them. This CDR3 contains 12 residues. Germline V CDR1 and CDR2: GTSNPN, SVGIG (reference sequence). The CDR3 spells CAWSVGSPKAFF. CDR3 coding DNA: TGTGCCTGGAGTGTTGGCTCACCGAAAGCTTTCTTT. The full variable domain, with the rest looked up from reference TRBV30 and TRBJ1-1, is SQTIHQWPATLVQPVGSPLSLECTVEGTSNPNLYWYRQAAGRGLQLLFYSVGIGQISSEVPQNLSASRPQDRQFILSSKKLLLSDSGFYLCAWSVGSPKAFFGQGTRLTVV.

The V and J genes are TRBV11-1 and TRBJ2-3, with TRBD1 as a possible D gene (5 bases). CDR3 length equals 13 residues. V shed 1 base and J shed 5 bases, with 7 bases lying between them. Germline CDR1 and CDR2: SGHAT and FQDESV (reference sequence). The CDR3 DNA is TGTGCCAGCAGCTTAGTGCAGGGAGATACGCAGTATTTT. The encoded protein is CASSLVQGDTQYF.

The rearrangement links TRBV4-2 to TRBJ1-1; 7 bases are a match to TRBD1. CDR3 length equals 19 residues. The J segment lost 0 bases and the V segment lost 0 bases, leaving 13 bases of the junction unmatched. Germline lookup yields CDR1 LGHNA and CDR2 YNFKEQ. CDR3 loop: CASSQDGWTGWGLNTEAFF. The DNA for the CDR3 is TGTGCCAGCAGCCAAGATGGTTGGACAGGCTGGGGATTGAACACTGAAGCTTTCTTT.